One sample yielded the 12 T cell receptor beta chains listed below, sequenced in a study of T cell clonality in common variable immunodeficiency. Antigens for these TCRs are unknown. Sequenced by immunoSEQ multiplex PCR; TCRdb stores in-frame clones only, minus some. This repertoire holds approximately 24,000 clones, and none appear only once. Study conclusions and caveats: Common variable immunodeficiency TCR beta sequences reportedly had fewer deletions and N-nucleotide insertions.

The sequenced material came from peripheral blood mononuclear cells. The receptor set was obtained from a human donor with common variable immunodeficiency.

This clone has only a few counts. The CDR3 extends 3 residues past the end of the read, so its final part is completed from the germline J gene. V is TRBV30 and J is TRBJ1-4; TRBD1 is a possible D gene (5 bases). CDR3 length: 15 amino acids. Germline V CDR1 and CDR2: GTSNPN, SVGIG (reference sequence). Trimming pared 0 bases from V and 3 bases from J, leaving 11 bases between. CDR3 bases read: TGTGCCTGGAGTGTACTTGCAGGGCCTAATGAAAAA. The encoded protein is CAWSVLAGPNEK. The entire CDR3 reads CAWSVLAGPNEKLFF. The complete variable domain, with remaining parts taken from reference TRBV30 and TRBJ1-4, reads SQTIHQWPATLVQPVGSPLSLECTVEGTSNPNLYWYRQAAGRGLQLLFYSVGIGQISSEVPQNLSASRPQDRQFILSSKKLLLSDSGFYLCAWSVLAGPNEKLFFGSGTQLSVL.

Partial CDR3 DNA: TGTGCCAGCAGTGCCTACGGGACAGGACTACGGGGCGGCGAG. Residues: CASSAYGTGLRGGE. The whole CDR3 reads CASSAYGTGLRGGEQYF. The chain combines TRBV2 with TRBJ2-7, with 8 bases that match TRBD1. The read is 3 residues too short to cover the CDR3 end, so that end is filled in from the germline J gene. Germline V CDR1 and CDR2: SNHLY, FYNNEI. J gave up 6 bases and V 4 bases, and 17 bases lay outside the gene matches. This CDR3 contains 17 residues.

This clone was detected ten times or more. The read gets to within 3 residues of the CDR3 end, and the germline J gene fills in the rest. The chain links TRBV19 to TRBJ2-7, with D possibly TRBD1 on 5 matching bases. The CDR3 is 16 residues long. The ends were cut back, 0 bases at V and 0 bases at J, with 12 bases in the middle. Germline CDR1 reads LNHDA; CDR2 reads SQIVND (reference sequence). CDR3 loop: CASSIEGTGDSYEQYF. The CDR3 DNA, read in part, is TGTGCCAGTAGTATAGAAGGAACAGGAGACTCCTACGAG.

The sample holds a few counts of this clone. The read is 3 residues too short to cover the CDR3 end, so that end is filled in from the germline J gene. The chain joins TRBV7-6 to TRBJ2-2; the D gene is possibly TRBD1 (5 bases). The CDR3 is made up of 16 amino acids. The V and J ends lost 1 base and 6 bases respectively, with 15 bases between them. Germline lookup yields CDR1 SGHVS and CDR2 FNYEAQ. CDR3 sequence reads: CASSLESGLFPGELFF. Incomplete CDR3 DNA: TGTGCCAGCAGCTTAGAGTCAGGGTTGTTCCCCGGGGAG.

Regarding this clone: Other DNA variants within this sample encode the same CDR3. The DNA read from the CDR3 is TGTGCCTGGCAGAATAGGGGGATCACAGATACG. It encodes CAWQNRGITDT. The full CDR3 is CAWQNRGITDTQYF. The chain uses TRBV30 and TRBJ2-3, with D possibly being TRBD1 (6 bases). The sequence runs out 3 residues before the end of the CDR3; the remainder is reconstructed from the germline J gene. From germline, CDR1 is GTSNPN and CDR2 SVGIG (reference sequence). This CDR3 spans 14 amino acids. V was shortened by 5 bases and J by 2 bases, with 14 bases between the two germline ends.

CDR3 DNA, as far as it was read: TGCGCCAGCAGCTTTCCCACTAGTAACAATGAG. This codes for CASSFPTSNNE. The entire CDR3 is CASSFPTSNNEQFF. The rearrangement uses TRBV5-1 and TRBJ2-1, with D possibly matching TRBD2 (5 bases). The CDR3 end is not reached by the read, which stops 3 residues before it; the germline J gene fills it in. Germline-derived CDR1 and CDR2 are SGHRS and YFSETQ. This CDR3 is 14 amino acids long. Trimming took off 2 bases at V and 5 bases at J, with 11 bases between the two ends. The full variable domain, completed using reference TRBV5-1 and TRBJ2-1, is KAGVTQTPRYLIKTRGQQVTLSCSPISGHRSVSWYQQTPGQGLQFLFEYFSETQRNKGNFPGRFSGRQFSNSRSEMNVSTLELGDSALYLCASSFPTSNNEQFFGPGTRLTVL.

This clone was recorded at least ten times. The observed sequence ends 3 residues before the CDR3 terminus, with the missing tail filled in from the germline J gene. The V gene is TRBV7-2, the J gene TRBJ1-1; perhaps TRBD1 as D (5 bases). Trimming removed 5 bases from V and 4 bases from J, with 11 bases in between. CDR1 and CDR2 from the germline V gene are SGHTA and FQGNSA. The CDR3 is made up of 13 amino acids. This chain's CDR3 is CASSEGRGTEAFF. CDR3 DNA (partial): TGTGCCAGCAGCGAAGGGAGGGGCACTGAA.

Notes on this clone: The read falls 3 residues short of the CDR3 end, and the missing part is taken from the germline J gene. The chain has TRBV6-4 and TRBJ2-1; 12 nucleotides match TRBD2. CDR3 length: 15 residues. The germline gives CDR1 MRHNA, CDR2 SNTAGT. V trimming: 0 bases; J trimming: 6 bases; junction bases outside the gene matches: 0. CDR3 DNA (partial): TGTGCCAGCAGTGACTCGACTAGCGGGAGCAATGAG. This translates into CASSDSTSGSNE. The entire CDR3 protein is CASSDSTSGSNEQFF.

This clone was observed at least ten times. Read coverage stops 3 residues before the CDR3 terminus; the germline J gene supplies the remainder. This chain links TRBV29-1 with TRBJ2-3; D gene ambiguous. With 4 bases removed from V and 8 bases from J, the gap between germline ends came to 22 bases. Looked up from germline, CDR1 is SQVTM and CDR2 is ANQGSEA. The CDR3 runs to 15 residues. Incomplete CDR3 DNA: TGCAGCGTTGCAGGCCAGTCTCGTCGTGAAGGTACG. This codes for CSVAGQSRREGT. The CDR3 in its entirety is CSVAGQSRREGTQYF.

This clone appeared a few times. The sequenced fragment ends 3 residues before the CDR3 boundary, so the rest is inferred from the germline J gene. This sequence joins TRBV5-1 and TRBJ1-1, with 11 bases fitting TRBD1. Trimming cost V 4 bases and J 1 base; bases outside gene matches: 9. The CDR3 is made up of 17 amino acids. CDR1 and CDR2 (germline): SGHRS, YFSETQ. This CDR3 is CASSTGQGAMANTEAFF. The covered CDR3 bases are TGCGCCAGCAGCACCGGACAGGGGGCGATGGCGAACACTGAA.

This clone was detected ten times or more. The read stops 3 residues short of the end of the CDR3; the missing end is completed from the germline J gene. The chain links TRBV5-1 to TRBJ2-7; 7 bases line up with TRBD1. Germline V gives CDR1 SGHRS, CDR2 YFSETQ. With V trimmed by 5 bases and J by 3 bases, 5 bases remained unmatched. The CDR3 spans 13 residues. CDR3 residues: CASRSGQLYEQYF. The sequenced part of the CDR3 DNA is TGCGCCAGCAGATCGGGACAGCTCTACGAG.

As concerns this clone: The read terminates 3 residues before the CDR3 end, so the remaining end is supplied by the germline J gene. The chain joins TRBV6-2 or TRBV6-3 to TRBJ2-3, with D possibly being TRBD2 (6 bases). V was pared by 7 bases and J by 3 bases, with 14 bases between. Germline lookup yields CDR1 MNHEY and CDR2 SVGEGT. The CDR3 loop spans 14 amino acids. The chain's CDR3 is CASTERGGTDTQYF. Incomplete CDR3 DNA: TGTGCCAGCACCGAGAGAGGAGGGACAGATACG.